The clone carrying this T cell receptor beta chain appeared once. Time point denoted: pre-sensitization, week 0. Noted treatment: therapeutic diphenylcyclopropenone sensitization with weekly scalp DPC. The drawing of blood occurred before each patch test was applied. The V gene end was trimmed by 3 bases and the J gene end by 2 bases; junction bases not matched to a gene: 5. The CDR3 contains 15 residues. The sample is drawn from a study of human T cells and chemical hapten exposure. Looking at the study overall: TCR yields per sample varied, mainly owing to small pooled library volume differences.

TCRdb re-called the RACE reads with MiXCR, one entry per CDR3 protein. The sample yields 350,000 to 400,000 distinct CDR3 sequences, more than 4.5% seen once. The V gene is TRBV12-3 or TRBV12-4, the J gene TRBJ1-2, with 8 bases aligning to TRBD1. The TCR comes from a woman aged 50 to 60 with alopecia areata. Some clones in this sample may be carry-over from other donors' samples. The sample in question was whole blood, obtained in connection with sensitization to the hapten diphenylcyclopropenone (DPC). The CDR3 DNA reads TGTGCCAGCAGTTTTCACAGGGGGAAGAACTATGGCTACACCTTC. Translated, it gives CASSFHRGKNYGYTF.